This T cell receptor (beta chain) was captured by sequencing in a study of blood T cell repertoires in COVID-19. Study details: Some COVID-19 samples were acute and others convalescent; all came from the United States, Italy and Spain.

Using immunoSEQ multiplex PCR, the repertoire was profiled, and TCRdb retains in-frame clones only, with some absent. The sample has approximately 170,000 clones; approximately 90% are singletons. The sample comprised peripheral blood. This clonotype was obtained from a man aged 18-30 years with active or convalescent COVID-19.

CDR3 region: CASSAGQGANSGTQYF. The CDR3, as DNA: TGTGCCAGCAGCGCTGGACAGGGGGCTAATAGCGGGACCCAGTACTTC. The chain combines TRBV5-6 with TRBJ2-5; 11 bases are shared with TRBD1. The CDR3 covers 16 residues. Germline assignment: CDR1 SGHDT and CDR2 YYEEEE. After removal of 4 bases from V and 7 bases from J, the junction contained 12 bases not matched to a gene.